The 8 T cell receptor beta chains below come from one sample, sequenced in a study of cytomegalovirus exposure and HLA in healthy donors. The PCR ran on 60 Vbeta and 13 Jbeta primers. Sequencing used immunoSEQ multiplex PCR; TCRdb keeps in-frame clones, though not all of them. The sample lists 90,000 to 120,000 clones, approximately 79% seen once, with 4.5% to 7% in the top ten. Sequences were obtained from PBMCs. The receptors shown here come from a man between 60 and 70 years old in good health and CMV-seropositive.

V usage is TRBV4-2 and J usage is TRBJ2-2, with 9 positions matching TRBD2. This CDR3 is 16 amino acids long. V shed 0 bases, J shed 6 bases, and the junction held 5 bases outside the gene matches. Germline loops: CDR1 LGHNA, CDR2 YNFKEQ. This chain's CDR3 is CASSQEASGEPGELFF. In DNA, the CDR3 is TGTGCCAGCAGCCAAGAGGCTAGCGGGGAACCCGGGGAGCTGTTTTTT.

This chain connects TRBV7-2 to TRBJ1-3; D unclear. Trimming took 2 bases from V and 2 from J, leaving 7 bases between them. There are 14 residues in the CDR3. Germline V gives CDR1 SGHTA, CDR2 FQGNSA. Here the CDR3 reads CASSLIPTGNTIYF. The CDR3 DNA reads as TGTGCCAGCAGCTTAATCCCTACTGGAAACACCATATATTTT.

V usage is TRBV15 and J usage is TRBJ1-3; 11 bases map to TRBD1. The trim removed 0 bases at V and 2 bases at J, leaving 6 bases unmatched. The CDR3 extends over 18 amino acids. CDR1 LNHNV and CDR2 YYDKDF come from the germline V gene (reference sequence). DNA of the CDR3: TGTGCCACCAGCAGAGATCTGGGACAGGGGGTGGCTGGAAACACCATATATTTT. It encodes CATSRDLGQGVAGNTIYF.

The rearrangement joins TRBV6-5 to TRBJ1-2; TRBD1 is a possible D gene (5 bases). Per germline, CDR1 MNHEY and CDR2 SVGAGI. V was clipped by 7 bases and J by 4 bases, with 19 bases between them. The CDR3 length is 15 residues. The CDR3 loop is CASIPGGGMGYGYTF. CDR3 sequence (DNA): TGTGCCAGCATCCCTGGGGGGGGTATGGGCTATGGCTACACCTTC.

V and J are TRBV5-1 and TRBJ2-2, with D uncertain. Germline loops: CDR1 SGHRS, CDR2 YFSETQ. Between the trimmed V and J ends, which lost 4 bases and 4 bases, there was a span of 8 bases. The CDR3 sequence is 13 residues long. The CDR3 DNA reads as TGCGCCAGCAGCCTCGCGCCCACCGGGGAGCTGTTTTTT. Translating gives CASSLAPTGELFF.

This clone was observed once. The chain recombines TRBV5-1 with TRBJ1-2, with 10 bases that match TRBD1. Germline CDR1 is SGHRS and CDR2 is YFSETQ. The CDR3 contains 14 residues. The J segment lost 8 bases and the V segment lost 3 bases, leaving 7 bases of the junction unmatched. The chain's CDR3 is CASSSMTGGRGYTF. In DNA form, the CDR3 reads TGCGCCAGCAGCTCCATGACAGGGGGCCGGGGCTACACCTTC. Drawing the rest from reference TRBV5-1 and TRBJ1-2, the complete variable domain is KAGVTQTPRYLIKTRGQQVTLSCSPISGHRSVSWYQQTPGQGLQFLFEYFSETQRNKGNFPGRFSGRQFSNSRSEMNVSTLELGDSALYLCASSSMTGGRGYTFGSGTRLTVV.

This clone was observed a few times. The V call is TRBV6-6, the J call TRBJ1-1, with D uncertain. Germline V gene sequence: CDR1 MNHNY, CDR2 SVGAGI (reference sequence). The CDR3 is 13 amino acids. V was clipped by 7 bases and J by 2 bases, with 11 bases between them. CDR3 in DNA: TGTGCCAGCACTAGCACGGTAAACACTGAAGCTTTCTTT. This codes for CASTSTVNTEAFF.

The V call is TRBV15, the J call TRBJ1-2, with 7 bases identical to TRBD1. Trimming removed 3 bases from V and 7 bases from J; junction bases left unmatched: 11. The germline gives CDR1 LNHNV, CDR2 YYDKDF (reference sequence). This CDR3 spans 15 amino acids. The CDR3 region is CATSRVGDSWVGYTF. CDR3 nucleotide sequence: TGTGCCACCAGCAGGGTGGGGGACAGTTGGGTTGGCTACACCTTC.